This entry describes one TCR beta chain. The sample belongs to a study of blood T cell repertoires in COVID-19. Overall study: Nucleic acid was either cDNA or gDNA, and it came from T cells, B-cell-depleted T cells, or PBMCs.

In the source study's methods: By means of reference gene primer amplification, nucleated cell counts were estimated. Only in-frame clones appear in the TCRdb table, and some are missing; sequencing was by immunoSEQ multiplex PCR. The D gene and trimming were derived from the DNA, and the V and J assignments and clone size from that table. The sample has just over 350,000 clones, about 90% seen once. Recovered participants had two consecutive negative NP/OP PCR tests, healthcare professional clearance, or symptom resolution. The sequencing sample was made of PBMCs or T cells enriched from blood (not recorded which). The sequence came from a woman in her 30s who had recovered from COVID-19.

The CDR3 loop reads CASSLERGGQPQHF. The CDR3 DNA is TGTGCCAGCAGCTTGGAAAGGGGAGGTCAGCCCCAGCATTTT. V gene TRBV5-8 combines with J gene TRBJ1-5, with a possible D match to TRBD1 (5 bases). V lost 0 bases and J 6 bases, leaving 10 bases between the germline ends. The CDR3 spans 14 residues. CDR1 is SGHTS and CDR2 is YDEGEE in the germline V gene.